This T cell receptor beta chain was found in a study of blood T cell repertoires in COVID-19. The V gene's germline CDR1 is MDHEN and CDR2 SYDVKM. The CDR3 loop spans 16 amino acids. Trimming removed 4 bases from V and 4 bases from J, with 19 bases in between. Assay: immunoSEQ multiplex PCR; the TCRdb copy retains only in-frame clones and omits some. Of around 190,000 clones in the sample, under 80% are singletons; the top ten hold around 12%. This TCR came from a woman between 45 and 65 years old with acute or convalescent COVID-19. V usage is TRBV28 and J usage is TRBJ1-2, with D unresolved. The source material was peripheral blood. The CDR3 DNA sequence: TGTGCCAGCAGTTCCTGGGCGGGTACCAAGACCTATGGCTACACCTTC. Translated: CASSSWAGTKTYGYTF.